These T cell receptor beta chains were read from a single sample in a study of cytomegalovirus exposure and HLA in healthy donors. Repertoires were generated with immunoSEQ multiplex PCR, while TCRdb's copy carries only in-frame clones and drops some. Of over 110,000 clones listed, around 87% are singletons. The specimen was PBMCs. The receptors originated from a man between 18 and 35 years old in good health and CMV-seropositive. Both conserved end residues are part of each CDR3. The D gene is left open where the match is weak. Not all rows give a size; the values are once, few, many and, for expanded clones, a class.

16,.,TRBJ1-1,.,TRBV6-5,TGTGCCAGCAGTTACTCGCAGGGCCCTACCACAGCTGAAGCTTTCTTT,CASSYSQGPTTAEAFF
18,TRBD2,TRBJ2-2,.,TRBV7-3,TGTGCCAGCAGCTTAGGTCTGGCCACTAGCGGGTACACCGGGGAGCTGTTTTTT,CASSLGLATSGYTGELFF
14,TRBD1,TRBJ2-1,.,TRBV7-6,TGTGCCAGCAGCTCGGACAGGAGAAACAATGAGCAGTTCTTC,CASSSDRRNNEQFF
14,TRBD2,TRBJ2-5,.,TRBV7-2,TGTGCCAGCAGCTCGACTAGCGGCCAAGAGACCCAGTACTTC,CASSSTSGQETQYF
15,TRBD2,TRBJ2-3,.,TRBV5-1,TGCGCCAGCAGGACTAGCGGGGGGTTCACAGATACGCAGTATTTT,CASRTSGGFTDTQYF
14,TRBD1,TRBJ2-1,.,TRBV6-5,TGTGCCAGAACTCAGGGGGCTATAGACAATGAGCAGTTCTTC,CARTQGAIDNEQFF
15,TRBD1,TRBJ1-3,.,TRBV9,TGTGCCAGCAGCGCGGGACAGGGGATCGGAAACACCATATATTTT,CASSAGQGIGNTIYF
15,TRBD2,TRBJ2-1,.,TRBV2,TGTGCCAGCGGACCCGGGACTAGCTCGAGTAATGAGCAGTTCTTC,CASGPGTSSSNEQFF
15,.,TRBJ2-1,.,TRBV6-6,TGTGCCAGCAGTTACTCGGTTTCCCCCGGGAGTGAGCAGTTCTTC,CASSYSVSPGSEQFF
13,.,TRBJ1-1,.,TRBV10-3,TGTGCCATCAGTGAGAGGGGAAACACTGAAGCTTTCTTT,CAISERGNTEAFF
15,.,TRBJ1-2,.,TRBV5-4,TGTGCCAGCAGCCCCTCGAAGTTTAGCGTTTATGGCTACACCTTC,CASSPSKFSVYGYTF
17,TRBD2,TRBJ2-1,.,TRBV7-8,TGTGCCAGCAGCTTAGTACAAGGGCTAGCGGGTTTGAATGAGCAGTTCTTC,CASSLVQGLAGLNEQFF
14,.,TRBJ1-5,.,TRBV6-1,TGTGCCAGCAGGGTAGGGCAGGGGTCTCAGCCCCAGCATTTT,CASRVGQGSQPQHF
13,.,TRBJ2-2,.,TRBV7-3,TGTGCCAGCAGCCCACAGGTTCCCGGGGAGCTGTTTTTT,CASSPQVPGELFF
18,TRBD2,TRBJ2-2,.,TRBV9,TGTGCCAGCAGCGTAGCTAGCGGGTTTGGCTCTGGCCCCGGGGAGCTGTTTTTT,CASSVASGFGSGPGELFF
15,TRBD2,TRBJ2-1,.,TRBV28,TGTGCCAGCAGGGGACTAGCGGGGTACTACAATGAGCAGTTCTTC,CASRGLAGYYNEQFF
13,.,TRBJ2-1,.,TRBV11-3,TGTGCCAGCAGCTTAGTGCAGGCAACTGAGCAGTTCTTC,CASSLVQATEQFF
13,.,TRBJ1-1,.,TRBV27,TGTGCCAGCAGTCTGGGAGCGAACACTGAAGCTTTCTTT,CASSLGANTEAFF
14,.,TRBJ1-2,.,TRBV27,TGTGCCAGCAAGCACGGGGAGGGGGGCTATGGCTACACCTTC,CASKHGEGGYGYTF
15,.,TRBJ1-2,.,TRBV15,TGTGCCACCAGCAGAGATTTATCAGGGCTAGGAGGCTACACCTTC,CATSRDLSGLGGYTF
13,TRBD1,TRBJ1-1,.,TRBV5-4,TGTGCCAGCAGTCGGGCAGGGGGCGGTGAAGCTTTCTTT,CASSRAGGGEAFF
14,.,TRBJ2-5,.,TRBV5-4,TGTGCCAGCAGCTTGGCCTCGAGGAAAGAGACCCAGTACTTC,CASSLASRKETQYF
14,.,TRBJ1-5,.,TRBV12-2,TGTGCAAGTCGCTCTGACATTCACGATCAGCCCCAGCATTTT,CASRSDIHDQPQHF
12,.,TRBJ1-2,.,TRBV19,TGTGCCAGTAGTATTACAGGGTTTGGCTACACCTTC,CASSITGFGYTF
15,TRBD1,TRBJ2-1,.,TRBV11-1,TGTGCCAGCAGCTTGGACAGGGTCTCCTACAATGAGCAGTTCTTC,CASSLDRVSYNEQFF
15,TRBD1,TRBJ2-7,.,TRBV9,TGTGCCAGCAGCCCCGGACAGGGGGGGACTTACGAGCAGTACTTC,CASSPGQGGTYEQYF
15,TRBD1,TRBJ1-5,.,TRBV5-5,TGTGCCAGCAGCTGGGGGGACAGGGGAGGTAGGCCCCAGCATTTT,CASSWGDRGGRPQHF
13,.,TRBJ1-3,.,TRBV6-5,TGTGCCAGCAACGGGGGGGCTGGAAACACCATATATTTT,CASNGGAGNTIYF
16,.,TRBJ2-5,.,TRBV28,TGTGCCAGCAGTTACATCTACGAGACTTCGCGGGGGACCCAGTACTTC,CASSYIYETSRGTQYF
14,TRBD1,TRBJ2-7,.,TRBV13,TGTGCCAGCAGCTTAGGAGGGACAGGCTACGAGCAGTACTTC,CASSLGGTGYEQYF
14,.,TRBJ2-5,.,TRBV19,TGTGCCAGTAGTCCCCAGGGGAGAGGGGAGACCCAGTACTTC,CASSPQGRGETQYF
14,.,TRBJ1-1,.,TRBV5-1,TGCGCCAGCACCCAGGACAGCCCGAACACTGAAGCTTTCTTT,CASTQDSPNTEAFF
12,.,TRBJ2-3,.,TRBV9,TGTGCCAGCACCCCCTCTGAGGGTACGCAGTATTTT,CASTPSEGTQYF
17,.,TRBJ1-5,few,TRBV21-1,TGTGCCAGCAGCAATGAGGCAGGGGCGATGAGCAATCAGCCCCAGCATTTT,CASSNEAGAMSNQPQHF
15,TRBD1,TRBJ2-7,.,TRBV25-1,TGTGCCAGCAGCCGGGGCGGGACAGGGGCCTACGAGCAGTACTTC,CASSRGGTGAYEQYF
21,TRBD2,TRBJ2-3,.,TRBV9,TGTGCCAGCAGCGTAGGGGCGGGTTTACTAGCGGGAGGACCCTCCACAGATACGCAGTATTTT,CASSVGAGLLAGGPSTDTQYF
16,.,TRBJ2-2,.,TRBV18,TGTGCCAGCTCACCTGGACACCCTGCGAACACCGGGGAGCTGTTTTTT,CASSPGHPANTGELFF
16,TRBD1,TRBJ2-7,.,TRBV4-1,TGCGCCAGCAGCCAAGAAGTACAGGGGACAGCCTACGAGCAGTACTTC,CASSQEVQGTAYEQYF
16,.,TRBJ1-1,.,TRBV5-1,TGCGCCAGCAGCTCTACAGGGTCGTGGTCGAACACTGAAGCTTTCTTT,CASSSTGSWSNTEAFF
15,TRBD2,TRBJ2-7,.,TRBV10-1,TGCGCCAGCAGTGAATCCTCGGCGGGGGGGAGCGAGCAGTACTTC,CASSESSAGGSEQYF
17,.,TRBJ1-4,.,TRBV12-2,TGTGCAAGTCGCCAAGATCTACGACAGGGTTTAGGCGAAAAACTGTTTTTT,CASRQDLRQGLGEKLFF
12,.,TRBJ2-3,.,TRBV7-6,TGTGCCAGCGGCAGAGGTGTCTTTGGGCAGTATTTT,CASGRGVFGQYF
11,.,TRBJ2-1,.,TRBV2,TGTGCCAGCAGCCCTTCCCATGAGCAGTTCTTC,CASSPSHEQFF
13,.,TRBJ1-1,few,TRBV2,TGTGCCAGCAGTCCAGACAGGCAGGGTGACGCTTTCTTT,CASSPDRQGDAFF
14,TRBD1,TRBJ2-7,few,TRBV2,TGTGCCACAGCAGGCACAGGGGGCGCGAGTGAGCAGTACTTC,CATAGTGGASEQYF
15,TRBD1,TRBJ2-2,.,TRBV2,TGTGCCACCCGCGGCAACAGGGGAAACACCGGGGAGCTGTTTTTT,CATRGNRGNTGELFF
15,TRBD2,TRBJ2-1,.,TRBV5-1,TGCGCCAGCAGCGCCGGACTAGCAGGGCGCAATGAGCAGTTCTTC,CASSAGLAGRNEQFF
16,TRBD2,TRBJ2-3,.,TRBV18,TGTGCCAGCTCACCTCGGACTAGCGGGCACACAGATACGCAGTATTTT,CASSPRTSGHTDTQYF
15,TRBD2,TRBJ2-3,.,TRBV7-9,TGTGCCAGCAGCTTATTCGGGGGGGCGACAGATACGCAGTATTTT,CASSLFGGATDTQYF
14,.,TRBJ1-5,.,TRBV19,TGTGCCAGTAGTATTTGGGGCAGCAATCAGCCCCAGCATTTT,CASSIWGSNQPQHF
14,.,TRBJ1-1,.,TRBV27,TGTGCCAGCAGTTGGGGGGTGGACGTCACTGAAGCTTTCTTT,CASSWGVDVTEAFF
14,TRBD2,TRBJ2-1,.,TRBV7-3,TGTGCCAGCAGCCCCTGGGGGGGGGAGCGTGAGCAGTTCTTC,CASSPWGGEREQFF
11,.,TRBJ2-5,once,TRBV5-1,TGCGCCAGCAGTGAGAGGGAGACCCAGTACTTC,CASSERETQYF
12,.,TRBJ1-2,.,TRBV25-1,TGTGCCAGCAGTGAGTCCGGCTATGGCTACACCTTC,CASSESGYGYTF
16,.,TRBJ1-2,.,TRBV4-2,TGTGCCAGCAGCCAAGATTTGGCGGCTCGAAACTATGGCTACACCTTC,CASSQDLAARNYGYTF